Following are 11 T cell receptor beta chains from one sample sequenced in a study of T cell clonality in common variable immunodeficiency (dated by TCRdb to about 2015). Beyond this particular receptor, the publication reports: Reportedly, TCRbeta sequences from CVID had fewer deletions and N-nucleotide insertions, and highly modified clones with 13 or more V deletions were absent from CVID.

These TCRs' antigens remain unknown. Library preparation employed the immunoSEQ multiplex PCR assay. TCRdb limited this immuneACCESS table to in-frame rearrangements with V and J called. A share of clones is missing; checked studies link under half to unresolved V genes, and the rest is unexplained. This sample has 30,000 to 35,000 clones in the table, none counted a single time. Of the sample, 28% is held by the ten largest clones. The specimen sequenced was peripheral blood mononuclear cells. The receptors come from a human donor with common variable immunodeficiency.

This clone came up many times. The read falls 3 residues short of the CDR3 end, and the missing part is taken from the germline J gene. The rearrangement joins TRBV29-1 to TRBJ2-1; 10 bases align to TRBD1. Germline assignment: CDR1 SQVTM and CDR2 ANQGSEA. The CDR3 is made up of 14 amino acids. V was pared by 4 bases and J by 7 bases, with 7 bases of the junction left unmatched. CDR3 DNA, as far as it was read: TGCAGCGTTGTGGACAGGGGGGTCGGGAATGAG. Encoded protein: CSVVDRGVGNE. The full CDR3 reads CSVVDRGVGNEQFF.

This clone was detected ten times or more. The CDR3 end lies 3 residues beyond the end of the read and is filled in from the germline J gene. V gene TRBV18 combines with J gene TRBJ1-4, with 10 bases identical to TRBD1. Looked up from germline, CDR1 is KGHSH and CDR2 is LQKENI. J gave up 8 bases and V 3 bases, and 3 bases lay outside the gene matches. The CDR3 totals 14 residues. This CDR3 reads CASSPTGGREKLFF. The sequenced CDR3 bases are TGTGCCAGCTCACCGACAGGGGGCCGGGAAAAA.

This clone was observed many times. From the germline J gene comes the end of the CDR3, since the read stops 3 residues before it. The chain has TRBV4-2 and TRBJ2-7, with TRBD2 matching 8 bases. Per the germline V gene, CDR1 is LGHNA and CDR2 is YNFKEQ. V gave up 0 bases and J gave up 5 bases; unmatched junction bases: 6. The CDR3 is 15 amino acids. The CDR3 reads CASSQDRSGRDEQYF. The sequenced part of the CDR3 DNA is TGTGCCAGCAGCCAAGATCGGAGCGGGAGAGACGAG.

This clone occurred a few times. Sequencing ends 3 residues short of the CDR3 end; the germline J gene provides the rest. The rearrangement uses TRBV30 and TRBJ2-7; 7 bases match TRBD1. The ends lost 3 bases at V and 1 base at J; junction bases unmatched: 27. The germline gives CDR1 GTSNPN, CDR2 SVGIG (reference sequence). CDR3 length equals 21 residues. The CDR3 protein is CAWRRDRFFTPSPQTSYEQYF. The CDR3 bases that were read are TGTGCCTGGAGACGGGACAGATTCTTTACCCCATCCCCCCAAACATCCTACGAG.

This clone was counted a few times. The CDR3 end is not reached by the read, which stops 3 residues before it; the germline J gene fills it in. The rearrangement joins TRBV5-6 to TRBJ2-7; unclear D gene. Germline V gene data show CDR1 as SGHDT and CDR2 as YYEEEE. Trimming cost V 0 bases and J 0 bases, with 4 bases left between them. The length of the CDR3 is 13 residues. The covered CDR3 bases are TGTGCCAGCAGCTTGGACGGCTCCTACGAG. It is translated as CASSLDGSYE. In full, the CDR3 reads CASSLDGSYEQYF.

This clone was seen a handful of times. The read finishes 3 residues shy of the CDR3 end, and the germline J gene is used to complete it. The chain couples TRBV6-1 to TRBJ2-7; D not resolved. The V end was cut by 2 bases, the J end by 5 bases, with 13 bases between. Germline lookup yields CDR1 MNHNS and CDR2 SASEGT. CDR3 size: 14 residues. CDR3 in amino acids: CASSEFFGSDEQYF. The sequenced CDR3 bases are TGTGCCAGCAGTGAATTTTTCGGGTCCGACGAG.

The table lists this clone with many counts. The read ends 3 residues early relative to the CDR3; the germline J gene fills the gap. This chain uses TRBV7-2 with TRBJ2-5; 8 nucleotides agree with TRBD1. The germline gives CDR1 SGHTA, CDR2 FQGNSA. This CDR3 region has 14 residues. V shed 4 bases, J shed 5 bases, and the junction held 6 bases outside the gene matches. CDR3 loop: CASSYQGARETQYF. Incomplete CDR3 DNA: TGTGCCAGCAGCTATCAGGGGGCACGGGAGACC.

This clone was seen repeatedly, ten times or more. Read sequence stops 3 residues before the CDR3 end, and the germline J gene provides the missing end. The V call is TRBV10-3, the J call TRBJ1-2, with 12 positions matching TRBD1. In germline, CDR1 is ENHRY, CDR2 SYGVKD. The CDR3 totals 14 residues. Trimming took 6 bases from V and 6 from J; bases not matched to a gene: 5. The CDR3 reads CAIRTGTGGNGYTF. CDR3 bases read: TGTGCCATCAGGACCGGGACAGGGGGCAATGGC.

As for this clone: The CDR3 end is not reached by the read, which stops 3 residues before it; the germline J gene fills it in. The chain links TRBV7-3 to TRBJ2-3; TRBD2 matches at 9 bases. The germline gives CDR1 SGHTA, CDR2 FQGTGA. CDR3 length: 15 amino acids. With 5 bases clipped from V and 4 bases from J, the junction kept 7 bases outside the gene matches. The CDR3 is CASSLAGGPADTQYF. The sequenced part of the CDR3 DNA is TGTGCCAGCAGCCTGGCGGGAGGGCCCGCAGATACG.

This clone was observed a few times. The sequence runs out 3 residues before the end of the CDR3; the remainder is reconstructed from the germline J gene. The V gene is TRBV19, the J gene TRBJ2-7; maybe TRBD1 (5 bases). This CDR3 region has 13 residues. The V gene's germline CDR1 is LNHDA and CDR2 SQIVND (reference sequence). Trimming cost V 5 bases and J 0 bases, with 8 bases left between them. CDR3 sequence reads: CASSAGRSYEQYF. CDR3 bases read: TGTGCCAGTAGTGCAGGGCGCTCCTACGAG.

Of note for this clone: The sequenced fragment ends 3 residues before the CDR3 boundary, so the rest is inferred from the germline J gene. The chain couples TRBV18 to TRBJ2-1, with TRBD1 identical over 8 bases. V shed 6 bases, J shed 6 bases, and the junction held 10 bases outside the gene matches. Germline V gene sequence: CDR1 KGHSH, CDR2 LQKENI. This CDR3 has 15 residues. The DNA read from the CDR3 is TGTGCCAGCTCGTCGGACAGGGTGGTCGGCAATGAG. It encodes CASSSDRVVGNE. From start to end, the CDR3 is CASSSDRVVGNEQFF. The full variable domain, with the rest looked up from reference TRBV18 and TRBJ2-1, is NAGVMQNPRHLVRRRGQEARLRCSPMKGHSHVYWYRQLPEEGLKFMVYLQKENIIDESGMPKERFSAEFPKEGPSILRIQQVVRGDSAAYFCASSSDRVVGNEQFFGPGTRLTVL.